Shown below are 4 T cell receptor beta chains from a single sample sequenced in a study of T cell responses to AZD1222 COVID-19 vaccine (dated by TCRdb to about 2021). The library was prepared using the immunoSEQ multiplex PCR assay. TCRdb re-hosts the immuneACCESS table, in-frame sequences only. Its copies lack some clones; in the studies checked, an unresolved V gene accounts for under half of them, and the cause for the rest is not known. The sample table records about 120,000 clones; approximately 83% of these occur just once. In total, the top ten clones hold roughly 3.9% of the sample. In the paper's terms, the time point label means: baseline before first vaccination. The treatment or condition label, as the study defines it: meningococcal conjugate vaccine given as trial control. Sample: peripheral blood, taken on day 0 of MenACWY control vaccination. The receptors stem from an adult in good health.

V and J are TRBV11-3 and TRBJ2-5, with D unclear. Germline CDR1 is SGHNT and CDR2 is YENEEA. Trimming cost V 5 bases and J 2 bases, with 9 bases left between them. This CDR3 contains 13 residues. The DNA of the CDR3 is TGTGCCAGCAGCAAGGGCCTGCAAGAGACCCAGTACTTC. Amino acids: CASSKGLQETQYF. Supplemented by reference TRBV11-3 and TRBJ2-5, the full variable domain reads EAGVVQSPRYKIIEKKQPVAFWCNPISGHNTLYWYLQNLGQGPELLIRYENEEAVDDSQLPKDRFSAERLKGVDSTLKIQPAELGDSAVYLCASSKGLQETQYFGPGTRLLVL.

This clone was recorded only once. CDR3 sequence (DNA): TGTGCCAGTACGAGGATATTGAAGAACACTGAAGCTTTCTTT. As protein: CASTRILKNTEAFF. V and J are TRBV19 and TRBJ1-1; D gene ambiguous. The CDR3 covers 14 residues. V gave up 7 bases and J gave up 1 base, with 13 bases separating them. From germline, CDR1 is LNHDA and CDR2 SQIVND (reference sequence).

The rearrangement uses TRBV28 and TRBJ2-7; D may be TRBD2 (6 bases). V gave up 5 bases and J gave up 3 bases, with 17 bases separating them. The CDR3 is made up of 15 amino acids. Germline V CDR1 and CDR2: MDHEN, SYDVKM. The CDR3 reads CASSLPGDSVYEQYF. The CDR3 DNA reads TGTGCCAGCAGTCTGCCGGGGGATTCAGTCTACGAGCAGTACTTC.

The chain joins TRBV5-8 to TRBJ2-7; tentatively, D is TRBD1 (5 bases). The CDR3 runs to 13 residues. The germline V and J ends were trimmed by 4 bases and 2 bases, with 10 bases remaining between them. Germline loops: CDR1 SGHTS, CDR2 YDEGEE. In nucleotides, the CDR3 is TGTGCCAGCAGCACGGACACGACCTACGAGCAGTACTTC. Protein sequence: CASSTDTTYEQYF.